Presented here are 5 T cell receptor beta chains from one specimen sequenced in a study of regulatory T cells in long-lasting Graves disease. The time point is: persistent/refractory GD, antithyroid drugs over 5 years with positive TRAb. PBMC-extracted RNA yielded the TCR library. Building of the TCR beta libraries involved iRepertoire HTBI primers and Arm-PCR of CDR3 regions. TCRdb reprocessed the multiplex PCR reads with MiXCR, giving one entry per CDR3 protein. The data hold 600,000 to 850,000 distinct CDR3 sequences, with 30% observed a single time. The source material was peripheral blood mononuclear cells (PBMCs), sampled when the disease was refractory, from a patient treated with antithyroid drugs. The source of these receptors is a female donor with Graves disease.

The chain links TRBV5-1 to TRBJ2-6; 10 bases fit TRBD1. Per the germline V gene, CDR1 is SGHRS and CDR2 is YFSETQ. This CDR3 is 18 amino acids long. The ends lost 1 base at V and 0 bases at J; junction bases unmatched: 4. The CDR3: CASSLSGQGGSGANVLTF. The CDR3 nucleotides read TGCGCCAGCAGCTTGAGCGGACAGGGGGGCTCTGGGGCCAACGTCCTGACTTTC.

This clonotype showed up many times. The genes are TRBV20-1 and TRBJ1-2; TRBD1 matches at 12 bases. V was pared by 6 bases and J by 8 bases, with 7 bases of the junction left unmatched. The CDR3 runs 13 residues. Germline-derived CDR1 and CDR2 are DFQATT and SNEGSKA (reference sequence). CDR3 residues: CSATGTGGGGYTF. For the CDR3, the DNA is TGCAGTGCAACCGGGACAGGGGGCGGAGGCTACACCTTC.

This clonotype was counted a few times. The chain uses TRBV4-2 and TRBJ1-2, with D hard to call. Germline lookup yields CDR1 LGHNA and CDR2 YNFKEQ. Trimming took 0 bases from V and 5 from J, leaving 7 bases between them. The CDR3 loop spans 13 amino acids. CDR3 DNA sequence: TGTGCCAGCAGCCAAGAAGCAGTTTATGGCTACACCTTC. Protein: CASSQEAVYGYTF.

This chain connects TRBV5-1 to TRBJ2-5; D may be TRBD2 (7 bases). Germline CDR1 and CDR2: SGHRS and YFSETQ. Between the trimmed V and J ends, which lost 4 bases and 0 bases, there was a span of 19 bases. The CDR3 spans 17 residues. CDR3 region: CASSRAGGAMNQETQYF. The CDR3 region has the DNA TGCGCCAGCAGCCGAGCTGGGGGGGCAATGAACCAAGAGACCCAGTACTTC.

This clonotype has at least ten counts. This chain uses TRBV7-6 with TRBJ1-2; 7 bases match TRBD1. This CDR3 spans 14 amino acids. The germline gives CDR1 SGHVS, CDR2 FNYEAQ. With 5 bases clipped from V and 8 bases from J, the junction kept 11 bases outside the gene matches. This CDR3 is CASSGGGDSGGYTF. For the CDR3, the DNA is TGTGCCAGCAGCGGGGGCGGGGACAGTGGCGGCTACACCTTC.